The 32 T cell receptor beta chains below all came from one sample that was sequenced in a study of T cells in Graves' hyperthyroidism and ophthalmopathy. RNA transcripts served as the template for amplifying TCR beta CDR3 regions. First-round RT-PCR targeting the TCR CDR3 was performed with the HTBI primer set. TCRdb used MiXCR to reprocess the multiplex PCR reads, holding one entry per CDR3 protein. In the table there are approximately 400,000 distinct CDR3 sequences, more than 14% of which are singletons. The specimen sequenced was blood. These receptors originate from a woman in her thirties with Graves' ophthalmopathy.

There are many counts of this clonotype. V is TRBV6-6 and J is TRBJ1-1; D gene ambiguous. Trimming took 2 bases from V and 4 from J, leaving 5 bases between them. CDR1 is MNHNY and CDR2 is SVGAGI in the germline V gene (reference sequence). The CDR3 is made up of 12 amino acids. The chain's CDR3 is CASSYRATEAFF. The CDR3 DNA is TGTGCCAGCAGTTACAGGGCCACTGAAGCTTTCTTT.

This clonotype was found many times. The genes are TRBV12-3 or TRBV12-4 and TRBJ2-7; D possibly corresponds to TRBD2 (5 bases). V gave up 6 bases and J gave up 4 bases, with 16 bases separating them. The CDR3 is made up of 14 amino acids. The CDR3 loop is CASSKGGRTYEQYF. As DNA, the CDR3 is TGTGCCAGCAGCAAAGGAGGCCGGACGTACGAGCAGTACTTC.

A note on this clonotype: A much larger clone lies a single base off, so this may be a read error. The CDR3 DNA is TGTGCCAGCAGTTACAGTCTCAATCAGCCCCAGCATTTT. Translation: CASSYSLNQPQHF. The chain recombines TRBV6-9 with TRBJ1-5, with D unresolved. The CDR3 extends over 13 amino acids. The V end lost 3 bases, the J end lost 3 bases, and 6 bases lay between the germline ends. Germline assignment: CDR1 MNHGY and CDR2 SVAAGI.

The V and J genes are TRBV27 and TRBJ1-5; no clear D. Per the germline V gene, CDR1 is MNHEY and CDR2 is SMNVEV (reference sequence). V shed 3 bases and J shed 0 bases, with 9 bases lying between them. The CDR3 sequence is 15 residues long. The CDR3 region has the DNA TGTGCCAGCAGTTTGGACCGAGATAGCAATCAGCCCCAGCATTTT. Its protein product is CASSLDRDSNQPQHF.

At least ten counts were recorded for this clonotype. The chain is built from TRBV6-1 and TRBJ2-1, with 11 positions matching TRBD2. Trimming at V came to 2 bases and at J to 5 bases, leaving 14 bases not matched to a gene. In germline, CDR1 is MNHNS, CDR2 SASEGT. This CDR3 spans 19 amino acids. The CDR3 nucleotides are TGTGCCAGCAGTGAACAAATACGGCTAGCGGGGGGCCCGCACAATGAGCAGTTCTTC. Protein: CASSEQIRLAGGPHNEQFF.

This clonotype has at least ten counts. CDR3 sequence: CASSPLGTGELFF. The CDR3 nucleotides are TGTGCCAGCTCACCACTGGGGACCGGGGAGCTGTTTTTT. The chain uses TRBV18 and TRBJ2-2, with D unresolved. Germline V gene lookup returns CDR1 KGHSH and CDR2 LQKENI. With 1 base removed from V and 5 bases from J, the gap between germline ends came to 5 bases. The length of the CDR3 is 13 residues.

This clonotype showed up many times. The J gene is TRBJ2-5, the V gene TRBV7-2, with 9 bases matching TRBD2. The V and J ends lost 2 bases and 5 bases, in that order; junction bases with no gene match: 6. CDR1 and CDR2 from the germline V gene are SGHTA and FQGNSA. The CDR3 has 15 amino acids. The CDR3 sequence is CASSLLRGGGETQYF. The CDR3 DNA is TGTGCCAGCAGCTTATTGCGGGGGGGCGGGGAGACCCAGTACTTC.

This clonotype was counted many times. V is TRBV20-1 and J is TRBJ2-7; D ambiguous. There are 13 residues in the CDR3. Germline V gene data show CDR1 as DFQATT and CDR2 as SNEGSKA (reference sequence). V was shortened by 0 bases and J by 3 bases, with 9 bases between the two germline ends. The CDR3 here is CSAREGTNYEQYF. CDR3 in DNA: TGCAGTGCTAGAGAGGGCACTAACTACGAGCAGTACTTC.

This clonotype was detected many times. The chain carries TRBV7-9 and TRBJ2-7; D is ambiguous. Trimming removed 3 bases from V and 4 bases from J, with 10 bases in between. CDR1 and CDR2 (germline): SEHNR, FQNEAQ (reference sequence). The CDR3 is 13 amino acids. The CDR3 sequence: CASSLSLKYEQYF. The CDR3 region has the DNA TGTGCCAGCAGCTTGTCGTTGAAGTACGAGCAGTACTTC.

This clonotype occurred many times. This chain uses TRBV27 with TRBJ2-1; D remains ambiguous. CDR1 is MNHEY, CDR2 SMNVEV, per germline (reference sequence). The CDR3 totals 10 residues. Trimming cost V 5 bases and J 12 bases, with 8 bases left between them. DNA for the CDR3: TGTGCCAGCAGTAGGGTCAGGCAGTTCTTC. It yields the protein CASSRVRQFF.

This clonotype appeared many times. The chain carries TRBV4-1 and TRBJ1-5, with D possibly matching TRBD1 (6 bases). V lost 6 bases and J lost 5, with 17 bases in between. Germline values: CDR1 MGHRA, CDR2 YSYEKL. The CDR3 is made up of 15 amino acids. CDR3 amino acids: CASSLEDSQYQPQHF. The CDR3 DNA sequence: TGCGCCAGCAGTCTCGAGGACAGCCAATATCAGCCCCAGCATTTT.

Comments on this clonotype: At one end, the junction sequence differs from germline, possibly due to a read error. The rearrangement joins TRBV25-1 to TRBJ2-6; the D gene could be TRBD1 or TRBD2 (5 bases each). Germline V lookup: CDR1 MGHDK, CDR2 SYGVNS. The CDR3 is made up of 12 amino acids. This CDR3 is CASSELAGTEAF. The CDR3, as DNA: TGTGCCAGCAGTGAATTGGCCGGGACGGAGGCTTTC.

The rearrangement links TRBV19 to TRBJ2-1; D uncertain. From germline, CDR1 is LNHDA and CDR2 SQIVND (reference sequence). This CDR3 spans 12 amino acids. The germline V and J ends were trimmed by 1 base and 4 bases, with 2 bases remaining between them. CDR3 amino acids: CASSIGYNEQFF. For the CDR3, the DNA is TGTGCCAGTAGTATAGGGTACAATGAGCAGTTCTTC.

This chain connects TRBV6-2 or TRBV6-3 to TRBJ2-3; TRBD1 or TRBD2 may be the D gene (5 bases each). CDR1 is MNHEY, CDR2 SVGEGT, per germline. This CDR3 comprises 17 residues. The V and J ends lost 5 bases and 1 base respectively, with 19 bases between them. CDR3 DNA: TGTGCCAGCAGTGGTAGGATGAGGGGCAGGGGCACAGATACGCAGTATTTT. Translated, it gives CASSGRMRGRGTDTQYF.

The gene calls are TRBV2 and TRBJ2-1; no definite D call. CDR3 length equals 13 residues. Germline CDR1 and CDR2: SNHLY and FYNNEI. The germline V and J ends were trimmed by 8 bases and 7 bases, with 15 bases remaining between them. The CDR3 nucleotides read TGTGCCAGCCAACCCTTTATGCTTAATGAGCAGTTCTTC. This gives the protein CASQPFMLNEQFF.

This clonotype was seen ten or more times. The gene calls are TRBV2 and TRBJ2-5; TRBD2 aligns across 8 bases. This CDR3 spans 12 amino acids. Unmatched junction bases numbered 5, after V lost 7 bases and J lost 7 bases. Germline CDR1 reads SNHLY; CDR2 reads FYNNEI. This chain's CDR3 is CASTGGVGTQYF. CDR3 nucleotides: TGTGCCAGCACCGGGGGGGTAGGGACCCAGTACTTC.

The table lists this clonotype with many counts. The chain couples TRBV18 to TRBJ2-7; possible D gene TRBD2, 5 bases. This CDR3 is built from 14 residues. The germline gives CDR1 KGHSH, CDR2 LQKENI. Trimming shortened V by 5 bases and J by 1 base, and 12 bases separated the two germline ends. CDR3 protein: CASSTYGVSYEQYF. The CDR3 DNA is TGTGCCAGCTCAACGTACGGGGTTTCCTACGAGCAGTACTTC.

A few counts support this clonotype. This chain links TRBV24-1 with TRBJ1-2; TRBD1 matches 9 bases. This CDR3 spans 16 amino acids. Germline V CDR1 and CDR2: KGHDR, SFDVKD. Germline trimming cut 5 bases from V and 0 bases from J; bases unmatched to any gene: 6. Here the CDR3 reads CATSAGTGTSNYGYTF. The CDR3 DNA is TGTGCCACCAGTGCAGGGACAGGGACTTCTAACTATGGCTACACCTTC.

In this sample, this clonotype turned up many times. CDR3 coding DNA: TGTGCCAGCAGCCGGTCGCCCAGCGGGGGTTATTACGAGCAGTACTTC. Protein: CASSRSPSGGYYEQYF. This sequence joins TRBV3-1 and TRBJ2-7; TRBD2 agrees at 8 bases. The germline V gene has CDR1 LGHDT and CDR2 YNNKEL (reference sequence). CDR3 length equals 16 residues. V was pared by 4 bases and J by 4 bases, with 12 bases of the junction left unmatched.

This clonotype appeared a few times. The chain uses TRBV5-4 and TRBJ1-6; TRBD1 agrees at 8 bases. After removal of 3 bases from V and 0 bases from J, the junction contained 5 bases not matched to a gene. The CDR3 loop spans 17 amino acids. Germline-derived CDR1 and CDR2 are SGHNT and YYREEE (reference sequence). The CDR3 DNA is TGTGCCAGCAGCTCGACAGGGGCGAGCTCCTATAATTCACCCCTCCACTTT. This sequence encodes CASSSTGASSYNSPLHF.

This clonotype was counted ten times or more. V usage is TRBV12-3 or TRBV12-4 and J usage is TRBJ2-1; weak D call: TRBD2 (5 bases). The CDR3 contains 14 residues. V was trimmed by 3 bases and J by 9 bases, leaving 15 bases between them. The CDR3 spells CASSFRSLRGEQFF. The CDR3 DNA is TGTGCCAGCAGTTTTCGGTCACTCCGGGGTGAGCAGTTCTTC.

This clonotype was detected many times. The chain is built from TRBV29-1 and TRBJ1-6; TRBD1 matches 10 bases. CDR1 is SQVTM, CDR2 ANQGSEA, per germline. The CDR3 has 13 amino acids. Trimming at V came to 6 bases and at J to 10 bases, leaving 6 bases not matched to a gene. The CDR3 region is CSVEETGGSPLHF. The CDR3 DNA sequence: TGCAGCGTCGAGGAGACAGGGGGCTCACCCCTCCACTTT.

This sequence joins TRBV7-2 and TRBJ2-3; 7 bases fit TRBD2. The CDR3 has 18 amino acids. V lost 1 base to trimming and J lost 4 bases; unmatched junction nucleotides: 14. Germline V lookup: CDR1 SGHTA, CDR2 FQGNSA. In DNA, the CDR3 is TGTGCCAGCAGCTTAGTCGCTATGGGCGGGGGTACCGCAGATACGCAGTATTTT. It yields the protein CASSLVAMGGGTADTQYF. The full variable domain, in which reference TRBV7-2 and TRBJ2-3 provide the parts outside the CDR3, is GAGVSQSPSNKVTEKGKDVELRCDPISGHTALYWYRQSLGQGLEFLIYFQGNSAPDKSGLPSDRFSAERTGGSVSTLTIQRTQQEDSAVYLCASSLVAMGGGTADTQYFGPGTRLTVL.

As to this clonotype: A read error may explain this, as a much larger clone is one base away. The J gene is TRBJ1-6, the V gene TRBV9; D possibly corresponds to TRBD1 (6 bases). The CDR3 spans 15 residues. Per the germline V gene, CDR1 is SGDLS and CDR2 is YYNGEE. DNA of the CDR3: TGTGCCAGCAGCGTCACCTCCGCCCAGGGGACACCCCTCGACTTT. Its translation: CASSVTSAQGTPLDF.

The chain carries TRBV5-1 and TRBJ1-3, with TRBD1 identical over 9 bases. The CDR3 has 16 residues. V shed 0 bases and J 7 bases; nucleotides not matched to a gene: 8. CDR1 SGHRS and CDR2 YFSETQ come from the germline V gene. The DNA of the CDR3 is TGCGCCAGCAGCTTGGAGGCCGGCGACAGGGGGAACACCATATATTTT. Translated, it gives CASSLEAGDRGNTIYF.

V is TRBV14 and J is TRBJ2-7, with D perhaps matching TRBD2 (6 bases). From germline, CDR1 is SGHDN and CDR2 FVKESK. The CDR3 has 16 amino acids. Trimming took off 1 base at V and 2 bases at J, with 15 bases between the two ends. The CDR3 here is CASSQVGGDLTYEQYF. The CDR3 region has the DNA TGTGCCAGCAGCCAAGTTGGCGGGGACCTAACCTACGAGCAGTACTTC.

This chain uses TRBV4-1 with TRBJ2-1; TRBD2 matches 8 bases. CDR1 and CDR2 from the germline V gene are MGHRA and YSYEKL. The trim removed 4 bases at V and 4 bases at J, leaving 9 bases unmatched. The CDR3 has 16 amino acids. CDR3: CASSLSSGGDYNEQFF. The CDR3 DNA sequence: TGCGCCAGCAGCCTGTCAAGCGGGGGAGATTACAATGAGCAGTTCTTC.

This clonotype has at least ten counts. This chain uses TRBV28 with TRBJ2-5; 12 positions agree with TRBD2. Germline CDR1 MDHEN, CDR2 SYDVKM. The junction had 9 bases not matched to a gene; V was cut back by 5 bases and J by 5 bases. This CDR3 contains 16 residues. The CDR3 sequence is CASSPTSGGSRETQYF. The CDR3 bases are TGTGCCAGCAGTCCCACTAGCGGGGGGTCCAGGGAGACCCAGTACTTC. The full variable domain, in which reference TRBV28 and TRBJ2-5 provide the parts outside the CDR3, is DVKVTQSSRYLVKRTGEKVFLECVQDMDHENMFWYRQDPGLGLRLIYFSYDVKMKEKGDIPEGYSVSREKKERFSLILESASTNQTSMYLCASSPTSGGSRETQYFGPGTRLLVL.

On this clonotype: Possible read error: a much larger clone is one base away. The chain couples TRBV5-5 to TRBJ2-3; the D is unclear. Germline CDR1 reads SGHKS; CDR2 reads YYEKEE (reference sequence). This CDR3 region has 14 residues. The CDR3 sequence is CASSLGHPPDAQYF. In DNA, the CDR3 is TGTGCCAGCAGCTTGGGGCATCCTCCAGATGCGCAGTATTTT.

This chain links TRBV9 with TRBJ1-6; 7 bases map to TRBD1. CDR1 and CDR2 (germline): SGDLS, YYNGEE. V lost 4 bases, J lost 2 bases, and 6 bases stayed unmatched. The length of the CDR3 is 16 residues. The CDR3, as DNA: TGTGCCAGCAGCAGGGGAGACAGGGCCTATAATTCACCCCTCCACTTT. Its translation: CASSRGDRAYNSPLHF.

This clonotype has a handful of counts. This sequence may be a read error, since a much larger clone differs from it by one base. This chain links TRBV11-1 with TRBJ2-1; no clear D. The CDR3 covers 12 residues. Germline V gene lookup returns CDR1 SGHAT and CDR2 FQDESV (reference sequence). The CDR3 sequence: CASSLGANEQSF. The CDR3 region has the DNA TGTGCCAGCAGCTTAGGAGCAAATGAGCAGTCCTTC.

This clonotype was counted a few times. The chain carries TRBV20-1 and TRBJ2-3; TRBD1 aligns across 10 bases. The trim removed 1 base at V and 3 bases at J, leaving 1 base unmatched. The CDR3 contains 14 residues. Germline CDR1 is DFQATT and CDR2 is SNEGSKA (reference sequence). The CDR3 sequence: CSARGTGGTDTQYF. The CDR3 region has the DNA TGCAGTGCTAGAGGGACAGGGGGTACAGATACGCAGTATTTT.